The clone carrying this T cell receptor (beta chain) was seen only a few times. The sample belongs to a study of blood T cells in healthy people across ages. It was with a sample-barcoded 5' primer and a J-beta primer mix that a second PCR of roughly 7 to 12 cycles was run. One entry per CDR3 protein results from TCRdb running MiXCR on the 5' RACE reads. Among approximately 1,700,000 distinct CDR3 sequences listed, about two fifths were seen once. CDR3 length equals 13 residues. Germline V CDR1 and CDR2: DFQATT, SNEGSKA (reference sequence). V was clipped by 2 bases and J by 0 bases, with 5 bases between them.

The specimen sequenced was blood. This sequence joins TRBV20-1 and TRBJ2-4; D call uncertain. This clonotype was obtained from a human donor in good health. In DNA, the CDR3 is TGCAGTGCTAGACAGCTAGCCAAAAACATTCAGTACTTC. It encodes CSARQLAKNIQYF.